Presented here are 25 T cell receptor beta chains from one specimen sequenced in a study of blood T cell repertoires in COVID-19. Data came from immunoSEQ multiplex PCR; TCRdb stores just in-frame clones and leaves some out. The data show 85,000 to 120,000 clones, 91% seen once. The sample comprised peripheral blood. Receptors originate from a man in his late teens or twenties with acute or convalescent COVID-19.

The genes are TRBV29-1 and TRBJ2-1; a weak D match, TRBD2 (5 bases). Trimming removed 0 bases from V and 13 bases from J, with 16 bases in between. The germline V gene encodes CDR1 SQVTM and CDR2 ANQGSEA. The CDR3 is made up of 13 amino acids. The CDR3 sequence is CSVEDEGQGSQFF. The CDR3 bases are TGCAGCGTTGAAGATGAGGGTCAAGGGTCTCAGTTCTTC.

The CDR3 here is CASSVGRTDPRADTQYF. The CDR3 coding sequence is TGTGCCAGCAGCGTAGGGAGGACAGACCCCCGGGCAGATACGCAGTATTTT. The J gene is TRBJ2-3, the V gene TRBV9; D is perhaps TRBD1 (6 bases). Germline values: CDR1 SGDLS, CDR2 YYNGEE. The CDR3 spans 17 residues. With 0 bases removed from V and 4 bases from J, the gap between germline ends came to 18 bases.

The rearrangement links TRBV24-1 to TRBJ2-1; 10 nucleotides agree with TRBD1. After removal of 2 bases from V and 3 bases from J, the junction contained 3 bases not matched to a gene. The CDR3 consists of 16 residues. Germline V gives CDR1 KGHDR, CDR2 SFDVKD. This CDR3 is CATSDYGQGVYNEQFF. CDR3 DNA sequence: TGTGCCACCAGTGATTATGGACAGGGGGTCTACAATGAGCAGTTCTTC.

The V call is TRBV27, the J call TRBJ2-5, with 9 bases matching TRBD2. The CDR3 spans 15 residues. With 9 bases clipped from V and 1 base from J, the junction kept 9 bases outside the gene matches. Germline assignment: CDR1 MNHEY and CDR2 SMNVEV (reference sequence). The CDR3, as DNA: TGTGCCAGTCGGTCAGTTAGCGGGAGCCAAGAGACCCAGTACTTC. This encodes CASRSVSGSQETQYF.

The chain combines TRBV9 with TRBJ1-3, with D possibly matching TRBD1 (6 bases). This CDR3 has 15 amino acids. Trimming removed 3 bases at V and 4 bases at J, with 14 bases between. The germline V gene encodes CDR1 SGDLS and CDR2 YYNGEE. CDR3 region: CASSEAGETGNTIYF. Here the CDR3 DNA reads TGTGCCAGCAGCGAGGCAGGGGAGACGGGAAACACCATATATTTT.

The chain joins TRBV27 to TRBJ2-3; TRBD2 is a possible D gene (6 bases). V gave up 3 bases and J gave up 3 bases, with 7 bases separating them. Germline V gene lookup returns CDR1 MNHEY and CDR2 SMNVEV (reference sequence). The CDR3 length is 13 residues. The CDR3 loop is CASSLAGTDTQYF. DNA of the CDR3: TGTGCCAGCAGTTTGGCGGGGACAGATACGCAGTATTTT.

J is TRBJ2-7 and V is TRBV9, with D perhaps TRBD2 (6 bases). Germline V gives CDR1 SGDLS, CDR2 YYNGEE. Trimming stripped 6 bases from V and 2 bases from J, with 15 bases between. The CDR3 spans 14 residues. The CDR3 sequence is CASTPKEGAYEQYF. In DNA, the CDR3 is TGTGCCAGCACCCCGAAGGAGGGAGCCTACGAGCAGTACTTC. The full variable domain, with the rest looked up from reference TRBV9 and TRBJ2-7, is DSGVTQTPKHLITATGQRVTLRCSPRSGDLSVYWYQQSLDQGLQFLIQYYNGEERAKGNILERFSAQQFPDLHSELNLSSLELGDSALYFCASTPKEGAYEQYFGPGTRLTVT.

The chain recombines TRBV19 with TRBJ1-5; a possible D gene is TRBD1 (6 bases). Germline-derived CDR1 and CDR2 are LNHDA and SQIVND (reference sequence). The CDR3 has 14 amino acids. V lost 6 bases to trimming and J lost 3 bases, with 12 bases between them. The CDR3 reads CASRGGAINQPQHF. In DNA form, the CDR3 reads TGTGCCAGTAGGGGGGGGGCCATCAATCAGCCCCAGCATTTT.

The chain couples TRBV13 to TRBJ2-3, with TRBD1 matching 8 bases. V shed 5 bases and J 0 bases; nucleotides not matched to a gene: 7. CDR3 size: 16 residues. Germline V CDR1 and CDR2: PRHDT, FYEKMQ (reference sequence). Here the CDR3 DNA reads TGTGCCAGCAGCACCGGGACAGGACTTAGCACAGATACGCAGTATTTT. It encodes CASSTGTGLSTDTQYF. The whole variable domain, filled in from reference TRBV13 and TRBJ2-3, reads AAGVIQSPRHLIKEKRETATLKCYPIPRHDTVYWYQQGPGQDPQFLISFYEKMQSDKGSIPDRFSAQQFSDYHSELNMSSLELGDSALYFCASSTGTGLSTDTQYFGPGTRLTVL.

The DNA for the CDR3 is TGTGCCAGCAGCCAAGATGTGTGGCTAGTAGGAAGGGGGAGCTCCTACGAGCAGTACTTC. Encoded protein: CASSQDVWLVGRGSSYEQYF. The chain has TRBV3-1 (or the pseudogene TRBV3-2) and TRBJ2-7; D might be TRBD1 (6 bases). Germline values: CDR1 LGHDT, CDR2 YNNKEL (reference sequence). CDR3 size: 20 residues. Trimming removed 0 bases at V and 0 bases at J, with 24 bases between.

This chain uses TRBV6-6 with TRBJ1-2; D unclear. Trimming took 5 bases from V and 5 from J, leaving 12 bases between them. Per germline, CDR1 MNHNY and CDR2 SVGAGI (reference sequence). The CDR3 covers 13 residues. CDR3 coding DNA: TGTGCCAGCAGTACTAACCCGGGGTATGGCTACACCTTC. Its protein is CASSTNPGYGYTF.

The chain has TRBV19 and TRBJ1-2, with 8 positions matching TRBD1. This CDR3 is built from 16 residues. V lost 1 base and J lost 4; bases outside the gene matches: 8. Germline V gives CDR1 LNHDA, CDR2 SQIVND (reference sequence). The CDR3 reads CASSIAPQGEAYGYTF. For the CDR3, the DNA is TGTGCCAGTAGTATAGCCCCACAGGGGGAAGCCTATGGCTACACCTTC.

The V call is TRBV7-2, the J call TRBJ2-1; D is ambiguous. CDR1 SGHTA and CDR2 FQGNSA come from the germline V gene. Trimming took off 2 bases at V and 1 base at J, with 6 bases between the two ends. The length of the CDR3 is 14 residues. For the CDR3, the DNA is TGTGCCAGCAGCTTAACGAGGTCCTACAATGAGCAGTTCTTC. This gives the protein CASSLTRSYNEQFF. The variable domain in full, with the rest retrieved from reference TRBV7-2 and TRBJ2-1, is GAGVSQSPSNKVTEKGKDVELRCDPISGHTALYWYRQSLGQGLEFLIYFQGNSAPDKSGLPSDRFSAERTGGSVSTLTIQRTQQEDSAVYLCASSLTRSYNEQFFGPGTRLTVL.

The chain combines TRBV6-1 with TRBJ2-5, with 10 bases matching TRBD1. The germline V gene encodes CDR1 MNHNS and CDR2 SASEGT. Trimming took 0 bases from V and 2 from J; bases not matched to a gene: 3. This CDR3 is built from 16 residues. This chain's CDR3 is CASSEAPGQGQETQYF. The CDR3 DNA is TGTGCCAGCAGTGAAGCGCCGGGACAGGGGCAAGAGACCCAGTACTTC.

DNA for the CDR3: TGTGCCAGCAGCCTTGCGGGGGCGTTAGATACGCAGTATTTT. Translated: CASSLAGALDTQYF. The chain couples TRBV14 to TRBJ2-3, with D possibly matching TRBD2 (7 bases). The CDR3 has 14 residues. The V and J ends lost 4 bases and 5 bases respectively, with 13 bases between them. Germline-derived CDR1 and CDR2 are SGHDN and FVKESK. Full variable domain (missing parts from reference TRBV14 and TRBJ2-3): EAGVTQFPSHSVIEKGQTVTLRCDPISGHDNLYWYRRVMGKEIKFLLHFVKESKQDESGMPNNRFLAERTGGTYSTLKVQPAELEDSGVYFCASSLAGALDTQYFGPGTRLTVL.

The chain employs TRBV19 and TRBJ2-3, with D unresolved. CDR3 size: 15 residues. Germline loops: CDR1 LNHDA, CDR2 SQIVND (reference sequence). V was cut by 3 bases and J by 4 bases, with 14 bases left in between. The CDR3: CASSIGRESADTQYF. The CDR3 region has the DNA TGTGCCAGTAGTATTGGCCGAGAGAGCGCAGATACGCAGTATTTT.

This sequence joins TRBV5-4 and TRBJ2-2; D might be TRBD2 (6 bases). Trimming pared 4 bases from V and 6 bases from J, leaving 19 bases between. The CDR3 sequence is 16 residues long. CDR1 and CDR2 (germline): SGHNT, YYREEE (reference sequence). CDR3 in amino acids: CASSPSPGLDAGELFF. The CDR3 coding sequence is TGTGCCAGCAGCCCGTCCCCGGGACTCGACGCCGGGGAGCTGTTTTTT.

The chain has TRBV30 and TRBJ2-7, with 10 nucleotides matching TRBD1. Germline V CDR1 and CDR2: GTSNPN, SVGIG (reference sequence). The CDR3 runs 12 residues. After removal of 7 bases from V and 4 bases from J, the junction contained 4 bases not matched to a gene. The CDR3 loop reads CAFDRGLYEQYF. The CDR3 DNA reads as TGTGCCTTTGACAGGGGGCTATACGAGCAGTACTTC.

The chain employs TRBV19 and TRBJ1-5; maybe TRBD1 (6 bases). The germline V gene encodes CDR1 LNHDA and CDR2 SQIVND (reference sequence). This CDR3 is built from 14 residues. Trimming stripped 1 base from V and 2 bases from J, with 6 bases between. Written as DNA, the CDR3 is TGTGCCAGTAGTATAGGGACAGGCAATCAGCCCCAGCATTTT. As protein: CASSIGTGNQPQHF.

The chain has TRBV19 and TRBJ1-6; D may be TRBD1 (5 bases). Germline assignment: CDR1 LNHDA and CDR2 SQIVND (reference sequence). The V gene lost 4 bases and the J gene lost 7 bases, with 8 bases spanning the gap. The CDR3 extends over 13 amino acids. The CDR3 here is CASSNRGNSPLHF. CDR3 nucleotide sequence: TGTGCCAGTAGTAATAGGGGAAATTCACCCCTCCACTTT. Supplemented by reference TRBV19 and TRBJ1-6, the full variable domain reads DGGITQSPKYLFRKEGQNVTLSCEQNLNHDAMYWYRQDPGQGLRLIYYSQIVNDFQKGDIAEGYSVSREKKESFPLTVTSAQKNPTAFYLCASSNRGNSPLHFGNGTRLTVT.

V is TRBV24-1 and J is TRBJ2-5, with 10 bases fitting TRBD1. The CDR3 covers 14 residues. Germline CDR1 reads KGHDR; CDR2 reads SFDVKD. The V segment lost 7 bases and the J segment 11 bases; nucleotides outside the gene matches: 12. As DNA, the CDR3 is TGTGCCACCAGCCCGGGACAGGGGCTTCGGGGTCAGTACTTC. It yields the protein CATSPGQGLRGQYF.

V usage is TRBV12-2 and J usage is TRBJ2-7; TRBD1 reflects the table's D call only, with no check against the DNA. TRBV12-2 is annotated as a pseudogene. The CDR3 covers 16 residues. The CDR3 protein is CASRLDRGQVIYEQYF. As DNA, the CDR3 is TGTGCAAGTCGCTTAGACAGGGGACAGGTTATCTACGAGCAGTACTTC.

This sequence joins TRBV5-1 and TRBJ1-6; D unresolved. In germline, CDR1 is SGHRS, CDR2 YFSETQ. V was cut by 0 bases and J by 7 bases, with 5 bases left in between. The CDR3 is 13 residues long. The CDR3 spells CASSLDRNSPLHF. CDR3 nucleotides: TGCGCCAGCAGCTTGGACAGAAATTCACCCCTCCACTTT.

The gene calls are TRBV6-2 or TRBV6-3 and TRBJ2-7, with D uncertain. Germline assignment: CDR1 MNHEY and CDR2 SVGEGT. V shed 0 bases and J shed 1 base, with 16 bases lying between them. CDR3 length: 17 residues. CDR3 amino acids: CASSYSVLYRQSYEQYF. CDR3 DNA: TGTGCCAGCAGTTACTCGGTCCTTTACCGACAATCCTACGAGCAGTACTTC.

The CDR3 DNA sequence: TGCGCCAGCAGCTTCGTAGCTTGGCCCTACGAGCAGTACTTC. Amino acid sequence: CASSFVAWPYEQYF. The chain uses TRBV5-1 and TRBJ2-7; D remains ambiguous. Trimming removed 2 bases from V and 2 bases from J, with 11 bases in between. The CDR3 covers 14 residues. Germline lookup yields CDR1 SGHRS and CDR2 YFSETQ.